A single sample is the source of the 32 T cell receptor beta chains below, sequenced in a study of blood T cells in healthy people across ages. Next came a second PCR, run for 7 to 11 cycles, which used a sample-barcoded 5' primer along with a J-beta primer mix. TCRdb ran MiXCR on the 5' RACE reads and lists one entry per CDR3 protein. Seen here are hundreds of thousands of distinct CDR3 sequences, 46% observed once, and the top ten hold around 18%. The specimen sequenced was blood. The receptors shown here come from a man of 80 years or more in good health.

This clonotype was found a few times. One base away lies a much larger clone, so this may be a sequencing read error. The rearrangement uses TRBV7-2 and TRBJ1-2; D is unclear. Per germline, CDR1 SGHTA and CDR2 FQGNSA. This CDR3 has 12 amino acids. CDR3 loop: CASARASEGHTF. Written as DNA, the CDR3 is TGTGCTTCCGCAAGGGCATCCGAGGGCCACACCTTC.

A few counts support this clonotype. The J gene is TRBJ2-7, the V gene TRBV27; unclear D gene. This CDR3 contains 13 residues. Germline values: CDR1 MNHEY, CDR2 SMNVEV (reference sequence). Between the trimmed V and J ends, which lost 2 bases and 7 bases, there was a span of 12 bases. CDR3 protein: CASSLMGRSEQYF. CDR3 sequence (DNA): TGTGCCAGCAGTTTAATGGGTCGGTCGGAGCAGTACTTC.

The chain joins TRBV14 to TRBJ2-7; 11 nucleotides align to TRBD2. This CDR3 contains 16 residues. V gave up 4 bases and J gave up 3 bases; unmatched junction bases: 8. The germline gives CDR1 SGHDN, CDR2 FVKESK. The CDR3 coding sequence is TGTGCCAGCAGCCCAGAACTAGCGGGAGCTGGCTACGAGCAGTACTTC. This codes for CASSPELAGAGYEQYF. The full variable domain, with the rest looked up from reference TRBV14 and TRBJ2-7, is EAGVTQFPSHSVIEKGQTVTLRCDPISGHDNLYWYRRVMGKEIKFLLHFVKESKQDESGMPNNRFLAERTGGTYSTLKVQPAELEDSGVYFCASSPELAGAGYEQYFGPGTRLTVT.

This chain uses TRBV9 with TRBJ1-2; 7 bases match TRBD1. This CDR3 has 14 amino acids. The V gene end was trimmed by 3 bases and the J gene end by 8 bases; junction bases not matched to a gene: 10. Germline V gene lookup returns CDR1 SGDLS and CDR2 YYNGEE. DNA of the CDR3: TGTGCCAGCAGCGATGCAGACAGGGAAGGAGGCTACACCTTC. This encodes CASSDADREGGYTF.

This chain connects TRBV6-2 or TRBV6-3 to TRBJ2-1, with 12 bases identical to TRBD2. V gave up 8 bases and J gave up 9 bases; unmatched junction bases: 8. Looked up from germline, CDR1 is MNHEY and CDR2 is SVGEGT. The CDR3 spans 14 residues. CDR3 sequence reads: CASYSSGRAPEQFF. The CDR3 bases are TGTGCCAGCTACTCTAGCGGGAGGGCCCCTGAGCAGTTCTTC.

This clonotype was counted at least ten times. The V and J genes are TRBV9 and TRBJ2-3; D is unclear. Looked up from germline, CDR1 is SGDLS and CDR2 is YYNGEE. The CDR3 contains 14 residues. V shed 4 bases and J shed 10 bases, with 19 bases lying between them. CDR3 protein: CASSFAPYDSPQYF. The DNA for the CDR3 is TGTGCCAGCAGCTTTGCTCCTTATGACTCCCCGCAGTATTTT.

This clonotype was counted only a few times. The V gene is TRBV12-3 or TRBV12-4, the J gene TRBJ2-7; 9 bases are a match to TRBD1. The V and J ends lost 6 bases and 1 base, in that order; junction bases with no gene match: 4. There are 14 residues in the CDR3. The CDR3 sequence is CASSRGQGSYEQYF. DNA for the CDR3: TGTGCCAGCAGCCGTGGACAGGGGTCCTACGAGCAGTACTTC.

This rearrangement joins TRBV6-2 or TRBV6-3 to TRBJ2-4, with TRBD2 matching over 8 bases. With the DNA end fitting TRBJ2-7 better, the J assignment may be wrong. Germline V gene data show CDR1 as MNHEY and CDR2 as SVGEGT. This CDR3 has 15 residues. The CDR3 bases are TGTGCCAGCAGCCAAACGGGGGCGGGAGGTTACGAGCAGTACTTC. It codes for CASSQTGAGGYEQYF.

The chain has TRBV13 and TRBJ2-3; no reliable D call. Per the germline V gene, CDR1 is PRHDT and CDR2 is FYEKMQ (reference sequence). The CDR3 spans 15 residues. V lost 3 bases to trimming and J lost 2 bases, with 12 bases between them. The CDR3 region is CASSLFGRSTDTQYF. The CDR3 DNA follows: TGTGCCAGCAGCTTGTTTGGCAGATCCACAGATACGCAGTATTTT.

This clonotype was counted once. The chain couples TRBV10-3 to TRBJ1-2; no reliable D call. The CDR3 is made up of 13 amino acids. The V and J ends lost 0 bases and 2 bases respectively, with 4 bases between them. Germline loops: CDR1 ENHRY, CDR2 SYGVKD. CDR3 DNA: TGTGCCATCAGTGAGTCTTCGAACTATGGCTACACCTTC. Translating gives CAISESSNYGYTF.

The genes are TRBV18 and TRBJ2-1, with TRBD2 identical over 11 bases. Trimming removed 5 bases from V and 3 bases from J; junction bases left unmatched: 9. CDR1 and CDR2 (germline): KGHSH, LQKENI. The length of the CDR3 is 17 residues. For the CDR3, the DNA is TGTGCCAGCTCAGAATACACTAGCGGGAGTAACTACAATGAGCAGTTCTTC. This encodes CASSEYTSGSNYNEQFF. Filled out from reference TRBV18 and TRBJ2-1, the complete variable domain reads NAGVMQNPRHLVRRRGQEARLRCSPMKGHSHVYWYRQLPEEGLKFMVYLQKENIIDESGMPKERFSAEFPKEGPSILRIQQVVRGDSAAYFCASSEYTSGSNYNEQFFGPGTRLTVL.

The chain recombines TRBV6-5 with TRBJ2-3; D is uncertain. The CDR3 is made up of 16 amino acids. Germline V gene sequence: CDR1 MNHEY, CDR2 SVGAGI. Trimming cost V 2 bases and J 2 bases, with 14 bases left between them. CDR3 protein: CASSYLSTKPTDTQYF. Here the CDR3 DNA reads TGTGCCAGCAGTTACCTGTCGACCAAGCCCACAGATACGCAGTATTTT.

The rearrangement uses TRBV7-9 and TRBJ2-1; D possibly corresponds to TRBD2 (6 bases). The CDR3 loop spans 16 amino acids. The V end was cut by 7 bases, the J end by 1 base, with 17 bases between. Per the germline V gene, CDR1 is SEHNR and CDR2 is FQNEAQ (reference sequence). As DNA, the CDR3 is TGTGCCAGCACCGACCGTCGCGGGGCTTCCTACAATGAGCAGTTCTTC. Protein sequence: CASTDRRGASYNEQFF.

The chain uses TRBV12-3 or TRBV12-4 and TRBJ2-1; 7 bases match TRBD1. The CDR3 extends over 14 amino acids. Trimming took 3 bases from V and 2 from J; bases not matched to a gene: 1. DNA for the CDR3: TGTGCCAGCAGTTTTGGGACAGCCTACAATGAGCAGTTCTTC. Residues: CASSFGTAYNEQFF.

This clonotype was picked up a small number of times. The chain combines TRBV7-2 with TRBJ2-5; D uncertain. The closer fit of TRBJ2-7 to the DNA end suggests the J call may be wrong. CDR3 size: 14 residues. Germline V gene data show CDR1 as SGHTA and CDR2 as FQGNSA. For the CDR3, the DNA is TGTGCCAGCAGCTCGGGTTGGGGTAGATACGAGCAGTACTTC. Protein: CASSSGWGRYEQYF.

The V gene is TRBV7-2, the J gene TRBJ2-3; 9 bases match TRBD2. V dropped 5 bases and J dropped 9; count of bases not matched to a gene: 9. The germline CDR1 and CDR2 sequences are SGHTA and FQGNSA. The CDR3 covers 14 residues. CDR3 bases: TGTGCCAGCAGCCTCGGGACTAGCCAAGGAACGCAGTATTTT. Translation gives CASSLGTSQGTQYF. Combining the CDR3 with reference TRBV7-2 and TRBJ2-3 gives the whole variable domain GAGVSQSPSNKVTEKGKDVELRCDPISGHTALYWYRQSLGQGLEFLIYFQGNSAPDKSGLPSDRFSAERTGGSVSTLTIQRTQQEDSAVYLCASSLGTSQGTQYFGPGTRLTVL.

This clonotype has a count of ten or more. This chain links TRBV20-1 with TRBJ2-3, with D possibly being TRBD1 (6 bases). The V gene's germline CDR1 is DFQATT and CDR2 SNEGSKA (reference sequence). This CDR3 comprises 14 residues. Trimming pared 3 bases from V and 0 bases from J, leaving 10 bases between. CDR3 loop: CSARDSTSTDTQYF. The CDR3 DNA sequence: TGCAGTGCTAGGGACAGCACTAGCACAGATACGCAGTATTTT.

This clonotype was detected only a few times. The genes are TRBV5-1 and TRBJ2-1, with 11 bases matching TRBD1. Losses at the gene ends were 4 bases for V and 6 bases for J; bases not matched to a gene: 6. The germline CDR1 and CDR2 sequences are SGHRS and YFSETQ. The CDR3 spans 15 residues. The CDR3 reads CASSRTGTGGNEQFF. CDR3 sequence (DNA): TGCGCCAGCAGCAGGACCGGGACAGGGGGCAATGAGCAGTTCTTC.

This rearrangement joins TRBV18 to TRBJ2-6; 8 positions match TRBD1. The ends lost 4 bases at V and 4 bases at J; junction bases unmatched: 15. The CDR3 is made up of 19 amino acids. Looked up from germline, CDR1 is KGHSH and CDR2 is LQKENI. CDR3 bases: TGTGCCAGCTCACTGACAGGGGTCGCCCTACTTGGGGGGGCCAACGTCCTGACTTTC. Protein sequence: CASSLTGVALLGGANVLTF.

This rearrangement joins TRBV7-3 to TRBJ2-7, with 8 bases fitting TRBD2. Germline-derived CDR1 and CDR2 are SGHTA and FQGTGA. CDR3 length: 17 residues. V was pared by 0 bases and J by 7 bases, with 14 bases of the junction left unmatched. The CDR3 DNA is TGTGCCAGCAGCTTAACTCCGCCGGGAGGGGACTACAATGAGCAGTACTTC. As protein: CASSLTPPGGDYNEQYF.

The chain combines TRBV3-1 with TRBJ2-6; either TRBD1 or TRBD2 may fit D (5 bases each). The V gene's germline CDR1 is LGHDT and CDR2 YNNKEL (reference sequence). The CDR3 extends over 16 amino acids. V dropped 10 bases and J dropped 1 base, with 17 bases sitting between them. The CDR3: CATSKWGNSGANVLTF. The CDR3 region has the DNA TGTGCCACTTCCAAGTGGGGGAATTCTGGGGCCAACGTCCTGACTTTC.

This clonotype came up a few times. The V gene is TRBV9, the J gene TRBJ2-1, with 10 positions matching TRBD2. The CDR3 loop spans 16 amino acids. Germline CDR1 SGDLS, CDR2 YYNGEE. The V gene end was trimmed by 4 bases and the J gene end by 1 base; junction bases not matched to a gene: 5. CDR3 loop: CASSITSGESYNEQFF. CDR3 nucleotides: TGTGCCAGCAGCATTACTAGCGGGGAGTCCTACAATGAGCAGTTCTTC.

The rearrangement uses TRBV7-9 and TRBJ2-5, with no clear D. Germline V gives CDR1 SEHNR, CDR2 FQNEAQ (reference sequence). The CDR3 covers 16 residues. V was shortened by 4 bases and J by 5 bases, with 20 bases between the two germline ends. In DNA form, the CDR3 reads TGTGCCAGCAGCTCCTTAACAGTTTCCGATGGGGAGACCCAGTACTTC. This codes for CASSSLTVSDGETQYF.

The chain combines TRBV5-1 with TRBJ2-7, with TRBD2 matching 7 bases. This CDR3 contains 14 residues. V was pared by 6 bases and J by 4 bases, with 10 bases of the junction left unmatched. The germline V gene has CDR1 SGHRS and CDR2 YFSETQ. CDR3 sequence: CASTHSGPNYEQYF. The CDR3 region has the DNA TGCGCCAGCACCCATAGCGGGCCAAATTACGAGCAGTACTTC.

This chain connects TRBV15 to TRBJ2-3; the D call may be TRBD1 or TRBD2 (5 bases each). The CDR3 runs 15 residues. Germline loops: CDR1 LNHNV, CDR2 YYDKDF (reference sequence). Trimming cost V 0 bases and J 3 bases, with 10 bases left between them. CDR3 nucleotide sequence: TGTGCCACCAGCAGAGATGGGGGTCCTACAGATACGCAGTATTTT. It specifies CATSRDGGPTDTQYF.

V is TRBV12-3 or TRBV12-4 and J is TRBJ1-5; D gene ambiguous. This CDR3 is built from 13 residues. V lost 6 bases and J 6 bases, leaving 12 bases between the germline ends. The CDR3 loop reads CASSRAMGQPQHF. The CDR3 DNA reads TGTGCCAGCAGCCGAGCAATGGGTCAGCCCCAGCATTTT.

The chain has TRBV29-1 and TRBJ1-2; D is possibly TRBD1 (5 bases). With 0 bases removed from V and 8 bases from J, the gap between germline ends came to 10 bases. Germline V CDR1 and CDR2: SQVTM, ANQGSEA. CDR3 size: 12 residues. The CDR3 region is CSVEDGGSGYTF. The CDR3 bases are TGCAGCGTTGAAGATGGGGGGAGCGGCTACACCTTC.

This clonotype was found many times. The chain employs TRBV5-1 and TRBJ1-2; weak D call: TRBD1 (6 bases). Germline V lookup: CDR1 SGHRS, CDR2 YFSETQ. Trimming left V 0 bases short and J 7 bases short, with 13 bases between. The CDR3 covers 14 residues. The CDR3 sequence is CASSLGGASPGYTF. The CDR3 region has the DNA TGCGCCAGCAGCTTGGGGGGGGCCTCTCCTGGCTACACCTTC.

This sequence joins TRBV5-5 and TRBJ2-7; D may be TRBD1 (6 bases). The J call is in doubt because the DNA end fits TRBJ2-5 better. The CDR3 has 14 residues. The germline CDR1 and CDR2 sequences are SGHKS and YYEKEE (reference sequence). The CDR3 DNA follows: TGTGCCAGCAGCGTCGGACAGTCGTACGGGACCCAGTACTTC. Residues: CASSVGQSYGTQYF.

This clonotype was observed a few times. V usage is TRBV29-1 and J usage is TRBJ2-1; maybe TRBD2 (6 bases). This CDR3 spans 13 amino acids. Trimming left V 6 bases short and J 9 bases short, with 18 bases between. Germline V gene data show CDR1 as SQVTM and CDR2 as ANQGSEA. The CDR3 reads CSVPTSPQSEQFF. The CDR3, as DNA: TGCAGCGTGCCGACTAGTCCTCAGAGTGAGCAGTTCTTC.

This clonotype was seen a few times. The chain combines TRBV10-3 with TRBJ2-1, with 11 nucleotides matching TRBD2. The length of the CDR3 is 17 residues. The V and J ends lost 0 bases and 6 bases, in that order; junction bases with no gene match: 7. Germline CDR1 is ENHRY and CDR2 is SYGVKD. DNA for the CDR3: TGTGCCATCAGTGAGTCGACTAGCGGGACGGTGGTCAATGAGCAGTTCTTC. Its protein is CAISESTSGTVVNEQFF.

The CDR3 DNA is TGCAGCGTTGAAAGCCCCTTAGAACCAGGAATGAACCCTTCAAACACCGGGGAGCTGTTTTTT. Amino acid sequence: CSVESPLEPGMNPSNTGELFF. The V call is TRBV29-1, the J call TRBJ2-2, with unresolved D. The CDR3 runs 21 residues. Germline V CDR1 and CDR2: SQVTM, ANQGSEA. Trimming removed 2 bases at V and 2 bases at J, with 30 bases between.